A selection of T cell receptor beta chains follows, all from one sample in a study of T cells in Graves' hyperthyroidism and ophthalmopathy. TCRdb re-called the multiplex PCR reads with MiXCR, one entry per CDR3 protein. This sample yields 390,000 or so distinct CDR3 sequences, of which 14% to 15% are seen a single time; less than 15% belongs to the top ten. Sequencing used blood. Receptor source: a man between 18 and 35 years old with Graves' ophthalmopathy. Both conserved end residues are part of each CDR3.

v_call	cdr3_aa
TRBV29-1	CSVAQGMQYF
TRBV9	CASNLNGLYETQYF
TRBV7-3	CASSLRTSGRFETQYF
TRBV20-1	CSAGRQGGPNTEAFF
TRBV6-1	CASSRRSDTQYF
TRBV3-1	CASSQEGQVYEQYF
TRBV5-1	CASSGTGVSTDTQYF
TRBV3-1	CASSQGAGGNAGGYTF
TRBV5-6	CASSLASGRAHEQFF
TRBV13	CASSPQTRDPDTQYF
TRBV20-1	CSARDLTSGRYEQYF
TRBV7-9	CASSVRTGRYNEQFF
TRBV12-3/TRBV12-4	CASRRWGSNTEAFF
TRBV19	CASSSASNSNQPQHF
TRBV12-3/TRBV12-4	CASSLAPSSGILDNEQFF
TRBV6-2/TRBV6-3	CASGRLSGNTIYF
TRBV29-1	CSVAGYGYTF
TRBV5-1	CASSLTNGRTHSPLHF
TRBV7-2	CASSPYTGTEAFF
TRBV3-1	CASSPHGGAAGELFF
TRBV4-1	CASSKPGQVFNEQFF
TRBV7-9	CASSLKTGFYNEQFF
TRBV11-2	CASSYGGSEQYF
TRBV5-6	CASSLGGTGLNEQYF
TRBV7-9	CASSLGVGREQFF
TRBV12-3/TRBV12-4	CASRNTGDQPQHF
TRBV12-3/TRBV12-4	CASVGTGGLDGYTF
TRBV20-1	CSARDQGLARETQYF
TRBV3-1	CASSTATGLNYGYTF
TRBV27	CASSLRDTNEKLFF
TRBV20-1	CSARGGVGGLNTDTQYF
TRBV30	CAWKNRFNNYGYTF
TRBV30	CAWSVTGSGGQETQYF
TRBV7-2	CASSWRPFAGEQETQYF
TRBV11-2	CASSLASGLQFF
TRBV4-1	CASSPSLAGFTYEQYF
TRBV15	CATSGPVDRGRSFF
TRBV24-1	CATRTGGTSNYGYTF
TRBV19	CASSIAYLDTQYF
TRBV5-1	CASSDYRSSTDTQYF
TRBV6-1	CASSSGLLSYNEQFF
TRBV5-4	CASSLPGHTEAFF
TRBV19	CASSDYWGKGGMTFF
TRBV11-2	CASSPFKQETGRYEQYF
TRBV2	CASSETREEGETQYF
TRBV5-1	CASSHSQLATEAQYF